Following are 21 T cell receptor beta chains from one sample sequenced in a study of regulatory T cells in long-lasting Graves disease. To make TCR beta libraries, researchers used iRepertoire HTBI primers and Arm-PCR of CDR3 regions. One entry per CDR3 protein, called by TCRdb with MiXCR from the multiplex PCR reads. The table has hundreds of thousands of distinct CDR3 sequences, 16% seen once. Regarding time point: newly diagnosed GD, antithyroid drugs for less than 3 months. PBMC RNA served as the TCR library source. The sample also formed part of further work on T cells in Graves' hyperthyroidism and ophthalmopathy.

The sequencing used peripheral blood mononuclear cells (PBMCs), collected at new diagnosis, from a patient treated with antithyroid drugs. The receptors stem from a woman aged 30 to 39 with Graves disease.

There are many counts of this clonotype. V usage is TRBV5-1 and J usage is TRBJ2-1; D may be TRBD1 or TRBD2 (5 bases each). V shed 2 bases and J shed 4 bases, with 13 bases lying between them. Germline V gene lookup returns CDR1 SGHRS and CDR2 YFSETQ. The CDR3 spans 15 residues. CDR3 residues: CASSFKSREYNEQFF. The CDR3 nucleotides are TGCGCCAGCAGCTTTAAGTCCAGGGAGTACAATGAGCAGTTCTTC.

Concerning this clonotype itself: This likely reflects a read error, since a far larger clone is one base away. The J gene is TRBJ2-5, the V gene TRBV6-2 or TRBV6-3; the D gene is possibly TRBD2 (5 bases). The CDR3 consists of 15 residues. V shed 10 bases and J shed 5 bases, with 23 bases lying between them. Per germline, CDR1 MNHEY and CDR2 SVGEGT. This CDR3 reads CATSQERRLRETQYF. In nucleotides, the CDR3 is TGTGCCACCAGCCAAGAACGGAGGCTCCGGGAGACCCAGTACTTC.

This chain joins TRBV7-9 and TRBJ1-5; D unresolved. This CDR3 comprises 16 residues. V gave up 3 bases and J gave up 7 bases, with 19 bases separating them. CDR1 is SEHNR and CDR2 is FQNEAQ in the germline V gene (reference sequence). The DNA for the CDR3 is TGTGCCAGCAGCTTTTATGGACGGGGAGCGGAACAGCCCCAGCATTTT. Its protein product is CASSFYGRGAEQPQHF.

The CDR3 here is CASSHQGQGYEQYF. CDR3 sequence (DNA): TGTGCCAGCAGCCACCAGGGACAAGGCTACGAGCAGTACTTC. This rearrangement joins TRBV7-2 to TRBJ2-7, with D maybe TRBD1 (6 bases). Germline V lookup: CDR1 SGHTA, CDR2 FQGNSA. This CDR3 is built from 14 residues. V was pared by 5 bases and J by 3 bases, with 14 bases between.

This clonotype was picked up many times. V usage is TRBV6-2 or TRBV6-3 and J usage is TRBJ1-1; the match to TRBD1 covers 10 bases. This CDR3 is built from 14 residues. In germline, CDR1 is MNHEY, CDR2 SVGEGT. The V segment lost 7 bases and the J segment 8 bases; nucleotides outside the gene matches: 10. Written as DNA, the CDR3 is TGTGCCAGCAACGAAGACAGGGGGCTCAAAGAAGCTTTCTTT. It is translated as CASNEDRGLKEAFF.

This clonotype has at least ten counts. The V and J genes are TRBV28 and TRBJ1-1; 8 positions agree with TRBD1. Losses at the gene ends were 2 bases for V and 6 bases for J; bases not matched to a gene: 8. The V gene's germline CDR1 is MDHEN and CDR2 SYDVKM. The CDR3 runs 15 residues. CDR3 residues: CASSLGSTGGAEAFF. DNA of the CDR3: TGTGCCAGCAGTTTAGGGAGTACAGGGGGGGCTGAAGCTTTCTTT.

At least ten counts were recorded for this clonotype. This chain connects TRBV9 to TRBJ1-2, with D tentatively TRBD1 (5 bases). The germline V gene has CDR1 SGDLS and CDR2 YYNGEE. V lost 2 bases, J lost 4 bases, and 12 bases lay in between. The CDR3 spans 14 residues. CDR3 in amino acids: CASSVPGTAYGYTF. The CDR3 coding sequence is TGTGCCAGCAGCGTCCCCGGGACGGCCTATGGCTACACCTTC.

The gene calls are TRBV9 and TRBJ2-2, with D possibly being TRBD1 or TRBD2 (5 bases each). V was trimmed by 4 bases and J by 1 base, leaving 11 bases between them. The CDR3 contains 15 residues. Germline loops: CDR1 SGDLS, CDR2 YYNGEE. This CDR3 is CASSPGDGNTGELFF. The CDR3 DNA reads TGTGCCAGCAGCCCCGGGGACGGGAACACCGGGGAGCTGTTTTTT.

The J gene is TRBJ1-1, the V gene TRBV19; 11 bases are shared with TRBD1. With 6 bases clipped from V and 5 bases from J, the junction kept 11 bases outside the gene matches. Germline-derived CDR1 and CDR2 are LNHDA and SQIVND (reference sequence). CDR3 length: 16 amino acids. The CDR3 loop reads CASRQDRGRLGTEAFF. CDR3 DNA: TGTGCCAGTAGACAGGACAGGGGGCGTTTGGGTACTGAAGCTTTCTTT.

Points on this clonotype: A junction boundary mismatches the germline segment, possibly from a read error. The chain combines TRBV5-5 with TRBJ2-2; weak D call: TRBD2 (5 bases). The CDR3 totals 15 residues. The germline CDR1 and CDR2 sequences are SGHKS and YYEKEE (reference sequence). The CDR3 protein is CASKRLAGYTGELFF. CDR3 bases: TGCGCCAGCAAACGGCTAGCTGGTTACACCGGGGAGCTGTTTTTT.

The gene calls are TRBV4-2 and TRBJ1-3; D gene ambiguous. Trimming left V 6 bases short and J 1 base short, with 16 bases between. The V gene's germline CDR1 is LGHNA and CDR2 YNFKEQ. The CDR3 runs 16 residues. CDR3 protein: CASSRGDGASGNTIYF. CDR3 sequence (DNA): TGTGCCAGCAGTAGAGGAGACGGAGCTTCTGGAAACACCATATATTTT.

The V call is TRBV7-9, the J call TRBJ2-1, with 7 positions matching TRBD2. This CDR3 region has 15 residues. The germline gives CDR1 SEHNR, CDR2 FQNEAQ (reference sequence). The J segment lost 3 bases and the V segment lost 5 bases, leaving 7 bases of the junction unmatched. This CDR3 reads CASSLTSAYYNEQFF. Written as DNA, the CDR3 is TGTGCCAGCAGCCTAACTAGCGCGTACTACAATGAGCAGTTCTTC. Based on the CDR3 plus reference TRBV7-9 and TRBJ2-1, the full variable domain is DTGVSQNPRHKITKRGQNVTFRCDPISEHNRLYWYRQTLGQGPEFLTYFQNEAQLEKSRLLSDRFSAERPKGSFSTLEIQRTEQGDSAMYLCASSLTSAYYNEQFFGPGTRLTVL.

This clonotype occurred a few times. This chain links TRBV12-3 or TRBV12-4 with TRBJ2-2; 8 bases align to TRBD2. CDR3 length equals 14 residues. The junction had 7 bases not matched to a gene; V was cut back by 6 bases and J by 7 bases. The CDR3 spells CASRGLGAGGELFF. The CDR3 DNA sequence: TGTGCCAGCAGGGGACTAGGAGCGGGCGGGGAGCTGTTTTTT.

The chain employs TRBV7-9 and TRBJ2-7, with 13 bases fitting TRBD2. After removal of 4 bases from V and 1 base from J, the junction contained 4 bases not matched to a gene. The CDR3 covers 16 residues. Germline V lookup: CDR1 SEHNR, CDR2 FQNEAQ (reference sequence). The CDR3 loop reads CASSWPGLAGSYEQYF. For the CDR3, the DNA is TGTGCCAGCAGCTGGCCGGGACTAGCGGGATCCTACGAGCAGTACTTC. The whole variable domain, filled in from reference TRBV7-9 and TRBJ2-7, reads DTGVSQNPRHKITKRGQNVTFRCDPISEHNRLYWYRQTLGQGPEFLTYFQNEAQLEKSRLLSDRFSAERPKGSFSTLEIQRTEQGDSAMYLCASSWPGLAGSYEQYFGPGTRLTVT.

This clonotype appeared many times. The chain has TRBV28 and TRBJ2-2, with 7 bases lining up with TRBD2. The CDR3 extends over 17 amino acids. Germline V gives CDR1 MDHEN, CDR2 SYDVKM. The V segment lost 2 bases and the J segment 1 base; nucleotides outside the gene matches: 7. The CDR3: CASSLGGSGMNTGELFF. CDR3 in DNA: TGTGCCAGCAGTTTAGGGGGGAGCGGGATGAACACCGGGGAGCTGTTTTTT.

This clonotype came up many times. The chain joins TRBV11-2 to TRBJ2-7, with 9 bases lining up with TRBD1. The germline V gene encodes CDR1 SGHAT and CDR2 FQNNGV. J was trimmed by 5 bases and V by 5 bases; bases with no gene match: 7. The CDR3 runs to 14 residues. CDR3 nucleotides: TGTGCCAGCAGCCGGGGGACAGGGAGCCACGAGCAGTACTTC. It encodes CASSRGTGSHEQYF.

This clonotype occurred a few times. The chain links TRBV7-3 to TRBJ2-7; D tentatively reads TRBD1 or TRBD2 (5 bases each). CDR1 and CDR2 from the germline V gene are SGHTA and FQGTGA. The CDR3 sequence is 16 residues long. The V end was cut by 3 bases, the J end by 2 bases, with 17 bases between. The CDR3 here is CASSLDGTVITYEQYF. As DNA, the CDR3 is TGTGCCAGCAGCTTGGACGGGACCGTGATTACCTACGAGCAGTACTTC.

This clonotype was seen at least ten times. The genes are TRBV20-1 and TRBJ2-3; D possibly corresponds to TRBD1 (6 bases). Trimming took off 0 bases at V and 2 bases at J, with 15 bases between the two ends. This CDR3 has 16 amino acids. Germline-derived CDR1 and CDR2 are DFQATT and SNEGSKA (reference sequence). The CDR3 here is CSARDLRTVNTDTQYF. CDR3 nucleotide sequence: TGCAGTGCTAGAGATCTCAGGACAGTGAACACAGATACGCAGTATTTT.

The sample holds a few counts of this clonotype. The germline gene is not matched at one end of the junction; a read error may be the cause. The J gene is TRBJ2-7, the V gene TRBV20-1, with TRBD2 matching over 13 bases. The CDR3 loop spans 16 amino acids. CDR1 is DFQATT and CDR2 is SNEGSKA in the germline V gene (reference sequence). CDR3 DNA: TGCAGTGTTAGAGGACTAGCGGGAGTCTCGCCGTACGAGCAGTACTTC. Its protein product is CSVRGLAGVSPYEQYF.

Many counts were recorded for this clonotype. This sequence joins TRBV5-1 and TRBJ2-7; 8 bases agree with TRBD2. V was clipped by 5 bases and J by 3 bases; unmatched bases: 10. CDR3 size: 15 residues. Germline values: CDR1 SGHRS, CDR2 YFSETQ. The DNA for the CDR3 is TGCGCCAGCAGTCGAAGCGGGGGTGAAATCTACGAGCAGTACTTC. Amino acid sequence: CASSRSGGEIYEQYF.

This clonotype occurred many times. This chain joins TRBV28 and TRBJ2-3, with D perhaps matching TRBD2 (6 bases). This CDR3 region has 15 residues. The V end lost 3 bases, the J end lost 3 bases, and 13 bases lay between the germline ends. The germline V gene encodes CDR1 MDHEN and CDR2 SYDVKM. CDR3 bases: TGTGCCAGCAGTTTTTTATCGGGAGTAACAGATACGCAGTATTTT. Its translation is CASSFLSGVTDTQYF.